This TCR beta chain is from a study of cytomegalovirus exposure and HLA in healthy donors. The CDR3 totals 12 residues. V was cut by 3 bases and J by 7 bases, with 4 bases left in between. The V gene's germline CDR1 is MNHEY and CDR2 SMNVEV (reference sequence). Primers for the PCR totalled 60 Vbeta and 13 Jbeta. Here immunoSEQ multiplex PCR was the method, and the copy in TCRdb shows in-frame clones only, minus some. Among fewer than 200,000 clones, roughly 80% were seen once, and the ten largest hold approximately 2.4%. This rearrangement joins TRBV27 to TRBJ1-6, with no clear D. Sequencing was performed on PBMCs. This clonotype was obtained from a female donor in good health and CMV-seronegative. CDR3 sequence (DNA): TGTGCCAGCAGTTTTATGAATTCACCCCTCCACTTT. This encodes CASSFMNSPLHF.